This T cell receptor (beta chain) was retrieved from a study of T cell responses to AZD1222 COVID-19 vaccine. The CDR3 sequence is 15 residues long. V lost 3 bases and J lost 2, with 11 bases in between. Germline V lookup: CDR1 MDHEN, CDR2 SYDVKM. The data were produced by immunoSEQ multiplex PCR, yet TCRdb's version contains in-frame clones alone and is incomplete. In the table there are 150,000 to 200,000 clones, roughly nine tenths of which are singletons. This specimen consisted of peripheral blood, obtained 28 days after the second dose of the MenACWY control vaccine. V gene TRBV28 combines with J gene TRBJ2-1, with a possible D match to TRBD2 (6 bases). This receptor was identified in an adult who received the MenACWY meningococcal vaccine as a control. This chain's CDR3 is CASSFRASAYNEQFF. As DNA, the CDR3 is TGTGCCAGCAGTTTTAGGGCTAGCGCCTACAATGAGCAGTTCTTC.